Detailed here is one TCR beta chain. The target of this receptor is not known. Nothing much larger sits one base from this clone, and base qualities are not available. TCRbeta CDR3 regions were amplified from genomic DNA using the immunoSEQ Assay, a bias-controlled multiplex PCR. In the authors' own workflow: Nucleated cell counts per sample were estimated from amplification of reference gene primers within the assay. Sequence reads were collapsed and filtered to measure the absolute abundance of every unique TCRbeta CDR3 rearrangement. For each sample, productive Simpson clonality was calculated by taking the square root of Simpson's diversity index across productive rearrangements. The immuneACCESS repertoire file appears here via TCRdb, limited to in-frame rearrangements. These files lack a portion of the clones; in checked studies, under half of the deficit traces to unresolved V genes, and the cause of the others is not known. For V, J and clone size, that table is used; D and trimming come from the DNA. Present in this sample are some 240,000 clones, roughly 92% of which were seen just once. The ten largest account for around 0.84% of the sample.

One collaborating source in Seattle enrolled patients during active infection and followed them longitudinally through the course of disease. Whole blood was collected in K2EDTA tubes by collaborating institutions according to the institutions' own protocols. For TCRbeta analysis, collaborator samples were shipped as frozen whole blood, as isolated PBMCs, or as DNA extracted from either sample type. This record belongs to a study of blood T cell repertoires in COVID-19 (dated by TCRdb to 2018 to 2020). For context, the study as a whole: The collaborator samples originated in the United States, Italy and Spain and spanned the acute and convalescent phases of COVID-19. The material from the prospective study consisted of cDNA or gDNA derived from T cells, B-cell-depleted T cells, or PBMCs. Subjects who had been exposed to COVID-19, were actively infected with it, or had recovered from it provided the deeply sampled blood TCRbeta repertoires that made up the dataset. The repertoires were released in a freely available public database intended as a resource for research on the immune response to SARS-CoV-2. Samples were obtained from the ongoing ImmuneRACE study (first 160 participants) and from some 1,300 subjects provided by 6 global collaborators. Sample metadata almost always included a de-identified subject ID, COVID-19 status, age in years and sex. Where HLA class I and class II types were available, the types were taken from metadata supplied by the sample provider, not from assay-based typing.

Overall results and qualifications from the work: Clinical and demographic metadata were provided uncurated, with the amount varying by source and participant.

This receptor was obtained from a man aged 55-75 years with COVID-19, enrolled during active disease. Sample: peripheral blood.

The CDR3 protein is CASSVTGTESGAEAFF. The nucleotides read TGTGCCAGCAGTGTGACCGGGACAGAGAGTGGAGCTGAAGCTTTCTTT. The sequence links TRBV6-1 to TRBJ1-1; 7 junctional bases match TRBD1. V lost 4 bases and J lost 6 bases, and the count of bases not matched to a germline gene is 14. Sequences MNHNS (CDR1) and SASEGT (CDR2) are obtained from the germline V gene. The CDR3 has 16 amino acids, counting the end cysteine and phenylalanine. Solely the CDR3 DNA is kept, with 48 bases framed from the first base.